This passage covers 5 T cell receptor beta chains from one sample sequenced in a study of regulatory and conventional T cells in RAG deficiency. The sorted conventional CD4+ T cells were CD25-low and CD127-high, with genomic DNA sequenced. Sequencing used immunoSEQ multiplex PCR; TCRdb keeps in-frame clones, though not all of them. This sample yields almost 35,000 clones, of which 76% are seen a single time; around 3.4% belongs to the top ten. The same data also went into a second study, on regulatory T cells. That study adds: Amplification used 52 TRBV primers and 13 TRBJ primers.

Material for sequencing was CD4+ effector T cells sorted from blood. These TCRs come from a human donor in good health.

The chain combines TRBV4-1 with TRBJ2-1, with 7 bases lining up with TRBD2. This CDR3 region has 14 residues. CDR1 is MGHRA and CDR2 is YSYEKL in the germline V gene. With V trimmed by 1 base and J by 11 bases, 8 bases remained unmatched. This CDR3 reads CASSQGGEGTKQFF. In nucleotides, the CDR3 is TGCGCCAGCAGCCAAGGCGGGGAGGGTACGAAGCAGTTCTTC.

The count of this clone is one. The chain links TRBV7-3 to TRBJ2-5, with a weak D call TRBD2 (5 bases). CDR1 and CDR2 from the germline V gene are SGHTA and FQGTGA. The V and J ends lost 5 bases and 3 bases respectively, with 10 bases between them. This CDR3 contains 13 residues. The CDR3 protein is CASSRMEEETQYF. The CDR3 DNA reads TGTGCCAGCAGCCGCATGGAGGAAGAGACCCAGTACTTC.

This chain uses TRBV11-2 with TRBJ1-3; D unclear. Germline V gives CDR1 SGHAT, CDR2 FQNNGV. The CDR3 runs to 14 residues. V was trimmed by 5 bases and J by 0 bases, leaving 8 bases between them. CDR3 amino acids: CASSGVYSGNTIYF. DNA of the CDR3: TGTGCCAGCAGCGGGGTTTACTCTGGAAACACCATATATTTT. The full variable domain, in which reference TRBV11-2 and TRBJ1-3 provide the parts outside the CDR3, is EAGVAQSPRYKIIEKRQSVAFWCNPISGHATLYWYQQILGQGPKLLIQFQNNGVVDDSQLPKDRFSAERLKGVDSTLKIQPAKLEDSAVYLCASSGVYSGNTIYFGEGSWLTVV.

The chain joins TRBV6-1 to TRBJ2-6; D may be TRBD1 (5 bases). From germline, CDR1 is MNHNS and CDR2 SASEGT. Deletions cut 2 bases from V and 11 bases from J, with 13 bases between. The CDR3 spans 14 residues. CDR3 sequence reads: CASSERTGIDVLTF. As DNA, the CDR3 is TGTGCCAGCAGTGAACGCACAGGAATCGACGTCCTGACTTTC.

The sample holds a few counts of this clone. The chain employs TRBV6-5 and TRBJ1-2; perhaps TRBD1 as D (5 bases). CDR1 MNHEY and CDR2 SVGAGI come from the germline V gene. V lost 6 bases and J lost 7, with 15 bases in between. CDR3 length: 13 residues. CDR3 region: CASSPDRVGGYTF. DNA of the CDR3: TGTGCCAGCAGCCCCGACAGAGTAGGTGGCTACACCTTC.